The rows below give T cell receptor beta chains drawn from one sample of a study of blood T cell repertoires in COVID-19. Here immunoSEQ multiplex PCR was the method, and the copy in TCRdb shows in-frame clones only, minus some. The sample has 250,000 or so clones, 80% to 90% seen once. Sequenced sample: PBMCs or T cells enriched from blood (not recorded which). All receptors derive from a woman in her forties or fifties who had been exposed to COVID-19. CDR3s include the opening cysteine and the closing phenylalanine or tryptophan. Each record gives: CDR3 length, D gene, clone size, V gene, J gene, CDR3 protein, CDR3 DNA. The D gene is left open where the match is weak. The size entry is marked missing in some rows and otherwise reads once, few, many or a size class.

>16|TRBD2|.|TRBV15|TRBJ2-6
CATSRAGGSGANVLTF
TGTGCCACCAGCAGAGCGGGGGGCTCTGGGGCCAACGTCCTGACTTTC
>16|TRBD1|once|TRBV29-1|TRBJ1-2
CSVDRPGQGENYGYTF
TGCAGCGTTGACAGACCGGGACAGGGGGAGAACTATGGCTACACCTTC
>12|.|.|TRBV5-5|TRBJ1-2
CASSLSGGGYTF
TGTGCCAGCAGCTTGAGCGGGGGTGGCTACACCTTC
>19|TRBD1|few|TRBV10-3|TRBJ1-2
CAISDGPDRPSSTNYGYTF
TGTGCCATCAGTGATGGGCCGGACAGGCCATCTTCAACCAACTATGGCTACACCTTC
>15|TRBD2|.|TRBV4-1|TRBJ2-3
CASSHYSGGTDTQYF
TGCGCCAGCAGCCACTATAGCGGGGGCACAGATACGCAGTATTTT
>17|.|.|TRBV19|TRBJ1-3
CASSIQAGALSGNTIYF
TGTGCCAGTAGTATACAGGCGGGTGCTCTCTCTGGAAACACCATATATTTT
>15|TRBD2|.|TRBV10-1|TRBJ2-3
CASSLAGASTDTQYF
TGCGCCAGCAGCCTAGCGGGGGCTAGCACAGATACGCAGTATTTT
>12|.|.|TRBV6-5|TRBJ2-1
CASSYQGGEQFF
TGTGCCAGCAGTTACCAGGGGGGAGAGCAGTTCTTC
>16|TRBD1|.|TRBV6-5|TRBJ1-2
CASSYGVRTGSEGYTF
TGTGCCAGCAGTTACGGGGTTCGGACAGGGAGCGAGGGCTACACCTTC
>11|.|.|TRBV11-2|TRBJ1-1
CASSTLRGAFF
TGTGCCAGCAGCACTTTGAGGGGGGCTTTCTTT
>16|TRBD1|once|TRBV27|TRBJ2-2
CASSLSQGATTGELFF
TGTGCCAGCAGTTTATCACAGGGGGCCACCACCGGGGAGCTGTTTTTT
>16|TRBD1|.|TRBV7-9|TRBJ1-4
CASSPRGQGSNEKLFF
TGTGCCAGCAGCCCGAGAGGACAGGGCTCTAATGAAAAACTGTTTTTT
>14|.|once|TRBV5-4|TRBJ1-1
CASRREPLNTEAFF
TGTGCCAGCCGCCGGGAACCCCTGAACACTGAAGCTTTCTTT
>14|.|.|TRBV29-1|TRBJ2-7
CSVLRVGLYYEQYF
TGCAGCGTCCTTCGGGTGGGACTTTACTACGAGCAGTACTTC
>13|.|.|TRBV5-1|TRBJ2-7
CASSSGSIYEQYF
TGCGCCAGCAGCTCCGGTTCCATCTACGAGCAGTACTTC
>13|TRBD1|.|TRBV29-1|TRBJ1-3
CSVWTGLQDTIYF
TGCAGCGTTTGGACAGGGCTGCAGGACACCATATATTTT
>11|.|.|TRBV25-1|TRBJ1-2
CASSVGDGYTF
TGTGCCAGCAGTGTGGGAGATGGCTACACCTTC
>17|.|.|TRBV11-2|TRBJ2-3
CASSLDLRGGGTDTQYF
TGTGCCAGCAGCTTAGATTTGAGGGGGGGCGGCACAGATACGCAGTATTTT
>16|TRBD2|.|TRBV11-2|TRBJ2-5
CASSLDWGGGQETQYF
TGTGCCAGCAGCTTAGACTGGGGGGGAGGCCAAGAGACCCAGTACTTC
>15|.|.|TRBV4-2|TRBJ2-5
CASSPSGGQGETQYF
TGTGCCAGCAGCCCTAGCGGGGGACAGGGAGAGACCCAGTACTTC
>15|.|once|TRBV5-8|TRBJ1-1
CASSPRVGGNTEAFF
TGTGCCAGCAGCCCCCGGGTGGGGGGGAACACTGAAGCTTTCTTT
>13|.|.|TRBV2|TRBJ1-1
CASSVRTATEAFF
TGTGCCAGCAGTGTCCGGACAGCCACTGAAGCTTTCTTT
>18|TRBD2|.|TRBV7-3|TRBJ2-2
CASSKRGGPDSNTGELFF
TGTGCCAGCAGTAAACGGGGGGGCCCGGATTCAAACACCGGGGAGCTGTTTTTT
>13|.|.|TRBV9|TRBJ2-3
CASSPRGTDTQYF
TGTGCCAGCAGCCCCCGCGGCACAGATACGCAGTATTTT
>16|TRBD2|.|TRBV15|TRBJ2-1
CATSRTSGVDLPEQFF
TGTGCCACCAGCAGAACTAGCGGGGTTGACTTACCTGAGCAGTTCTTC
>15|TRBD1|.|TRBV3-1/TRBV3-2|TRBJ1-1
CASSPNRGPRFEAFF
TGTGCCAGCAGCCCCAACAGGGGGCCGCGGTTTGAAGCTTTCTTT
>16|.|.|TRBV28|TRBJ2-3
CASSFKGFLSTDTQYF
TGTGCCAGCAGTTTTAAGGGGTTCCTTAGCACAGATACGCAGTATTTT
>15|TRBD2|.|TRBV2|TRBJ2-7
CASSVTSGSSYEQYF
TGTGCCAGCAGTGTTACTAGCGGAAGCTCCTACGAGCAGTACTTC
>12|.|.|TRBV28|TRBJ1-2
CASGGGNYGYTF
TGTGCCAGCGGGGGGGGTAACTATGGCTACACCTTC
>15|TRBD1|.|TRBV5-1|TRBJ1-3
CASSIGQGAGNTIYF
TGCGCCAGCAGTATCGGACAGGGGGCTGGAAACACCATATATTTT
>13|.|.|TRBV5-8|TRBJ2-4
CASSLGGRPIQYF
TGTGCCAGCAGCTTGGGAGGCCGGCCGATTCAGTACTTC
>13|.|.|TRBV7-2|TRBJ1-1
CASSFNGQFEAFF
TGTGCCAGCAGCTTTAACGGACAGTTTGAAGCTTTCTTT
>13|.|.|TRBV11-2|TRBJ2-5
CASSRFLKETQYF
TGTGCCAGCAGCCGGTTCTTAAAGGAGACCCAGTACTTC
>14|.|once|TRBV28|TRBJ1-1
CASINPGVNTEAFF
TGTGCCAGCATAAATCCAGGGGTTAACACTGAAGCTTTCTTT
>14|.|.|TRBV18|TRBJ1-3
CASSQVGTGNTIYF
TGTGCCAGCTCCCAGGTGGGGACAGGAAACACCATATATTTT
>12|.|.|TRBV24-1|TRBJ1-5
CATSDYAGPQHF
TGTGCCACCAGTGATTACGCCGGGCCCCAGCATTTT
>17|.|.|TRBV15|TRBJ2-6
CATSREGGRFGANVLTF
TGTGCCACCAGCAGAGAGGGGGGAAGGTTTGGGGCCAACGTCCTGACTTTC
>19|.|.|TRBV19|TRBJ1-5
CASSMGFIGGRRGNQPQHF
TGTGCCAGTAGTATGGGATTTATCGGGGGGCGCCGGGGCAATCAGCCCCAGCATTTT
>17|TRBD1|.|TRBV5-6|TRBJ1-6
CASSNTGGAGHNSPLHF
TGTGCCAGCAGCAATACAGGGGGTGCGGGCCATAATTCACCCCTCCACTTT
>15|TRBD1|.|TRBV6-2/TRBV6-3|TRBJ1-5
CASSYWQGVDQPQHF
TGTGCCAGCAGTTACTGGCAGGGGGTAGACCAGCCCCAGCATTTT
>17|TRBD1|.|TRBV14|TRBJ2-1
CASSLHGTGLSYNEQFF
TGTGCCAGCAGCCTACACGGGACAGGCTTATCCTACAATGAGCAGTTCTTC
>10|.|.|TRBV10-2|TRBJ1-1
CASGATEAFF
TGCGCCAGCGGGGCAACTGAAGCTTTCTTT
>16|.|.|TRBV28|TRBJ1-5
CASRKGGSWGNQPQHF
TGTGCCAGCAGAAAGGGAGGCAGCTGGGGCAATCAGCCCCAGCATTTT
>14|.|.|TRBV24-1|TRBJ1-1
CATSRGGGNTEAFF
TGTGCCACCAGCCGAGGGGGTGGAAACACTGAAGCTTTCTTT
>13|.|few|TRBV2|TRBJ1-5
CASSEEPNQPQHF
TGTGCCAGCAGTGAAGAGCCAAATCAGCCCCAGCATTTT
>14|TRBD1|.|TRBV10-2|TRBJ1-6
CASSDGTGFSPLHF
TGCGCCAGCAGTGACGGGACAGGGTTTTCACCCCTCCACTTT
>16|TRBD1|.|TRBV18|TRBJ1-3
CASSPNRGESGNTIYF
TGTGCCAGCTCACCAAACAGGGGAGAGTCTGGAAACACCATATATTTT
>13|.|.|TRBV29-1|TRBJ2-3
CSVRGRGEYTQYF
TGCAGCGTGAGGGGCAGGGGCGAATATACGCAGTATTTT
>14|.|.|TRBV29-1|TRBJ1-2
CSVAPQPTNYGYTF
TGCAGCGTTGCCCCCCAACCTACTAACTATGGCTACACCTTC
>14|TRBD1|.|TRBV15|TRBJ2-5
CATSARGRYETQYF
TGTGCCACCAGCGCCAGGGGGCGTTACGAGACCCAGTACTTC
>14|.|.|TRBV10-3|TRBJ1-1
CAISFRGMNTEAFF
TGTGCCATCAGTTTTAGGGGTATGAACACTGAAGCTTTCTTT
>10|.|.|TRBV20-1|TRBJ1-2
CSARLGGYTF
TGCAGTGCTAGGCTCGGTGGCTACACCTTC
>16|.|.|TRBV10-3|TRBJ1-1
CAIGNPRGTRNTEAFF
TGTGCCATCGGGAACCCCCGGGGAACGAGGAACACTGAAGCTTTCTTT
>15|.|.|TRBV21-1|TRBJ2-7
CASTLTSGTAYEQYF
TGTGCCAGCACCTTAACTTCCGGGACAGCCTACGAGCAGTACTTC
>13|.|.|TRBV21-1|TRBJ2-7
CASSGLLTYEQYF
TGTGCCAGCTCCGGACTCCTAACCTACGAGCAGTACTTC
>13|.|.|TRBV2|TRBJ1-1
CASLVLHGTEAFF
TGTGCCAGTCTAGTCCTGCACGGCACTGAAGCTTTCTTT
>15|.|.|TRBV11-2|TRBJ1-2
CASSLQGTINYGYTF
TGTGCCAGCAGCCTTCAGGGGACGATTAACTATGGCTACACCTTC